This is a list of T cell receptor beta chains from one sample in a study of cytomegalovirus exposure and HLA in healthy donors. The repertoire was sequenced with immunoSEQ multiplex PCR; TCRdb's copy has only in-frame clones and lacks some. The sample carries 200,000 to 250,000 clones, roughly 80% recorded once. The sample consisted of PBMCs. These TCRs come from a male donor in good health and CMV-seronegative. Both conserved end residues are part of each CDR3. A D gene is named only where the DNA matches it firmly. Clone sizes are given selectively: once, few, many, or a class where the clone is expanded.

v_call: TRBV7-9; d_call: NA; clone_size: NA; j_call: TRBJ1-5; cdr3_aa: CASSLSGNSNQPQHF; cdr3_nt: TGTGCCAGCAGCTTATCAGGCAATAGCAATCAGCCCCAGCATTTT
v_call: TRBV5-1; d_call: NA; clone_size: NA; j_call: TRBJ2-3; cdr3_aa: CASSLGGHTDTQYF; cdr3_nt: TGCGCCAGCAGCTTGGGAGGCCACACAGATACGCAGTATTTT
v_call: TRBV9; d_call: TRBD2; clone_size: few; j_call: TRBJ2-7; cdr3_aa: CASSGTAGGAYEQYF; cdr3_nt: TGTGCCAGCAGCGGGACCGCGGGGGGGGCCTACGAGCAGTACTTC
v_call: TRBV13; d_call: NA; clone_size: NA; j_call: TRBJ2-3; cdr3_aa: CASSLNLGGGPAHTQYF; cdr3_nt: TGTGCCAGCAGCTTAAATTTGGGCGGAGGGCCGGCCCATACGCAGTATTTT
v_call: TRBV2; d_call: NA; clone_size: NA; j_call: TRBJ1-4; cdr3_aa: CASSVDKREHNEKLFF; cdr3_nt: TGTGCCAGCAGTGTTGATAAGAGGGAACATAATGAAAAACTGTTTTTT
v_call: TRBV18; d_call: TRBD2; clone_size: once; j_call: TRBJ2-3; cdr3_aa: CASSIRLAEFVTDTQYF; cdr3_nt: TGTGCCAGCTCAATCAGACTAGCGGAGTTTGTTACAGATACGCAGTATTTT
v_call: TRBV7-2; d_call: NA; clone_size: NA; j_call: TRBJ2-1; cdr3_aa: CASSRGRYEQFF; cdr3_nt: TGTGCCAGCAGCCGTGGGCGATATGAGCAGTTCTTC
v_call: TRBV23-1; d_call: TRBD1; clone_size: NA; j_call: TRBJ1-1; cdr3_aa: CASSLPGQGYSEAFF; cdr3_nt: TGCGCCAGCAGTCTCCCGGGACAGGGTTATTCTGAAGCTTTCTTT
v_call: TRBV29-1; d_call: NA; clone_size: once; j_call: TRBJ2-7; cdr3_aa: CSVVQGVYEQYF; cdr3_nt: TGCAGCGTTGTACAGGGTGTATACGAGCAGTACTTC
v_call: TRBV18; d_call: NA; clone_size: once; j_call: TRBJ2-7; cdr3_aa: CASSSTTYEQYF; cdr3_nt: TGTGCCAGCTCATCTACCACCTACGAGCAGTACTTC
v_call: TRBV7-6; d_call: NA; clone_size: NA; j_call: TRBJ2-7; cdr3_aa: CASSPETSPGEQYF; cdr3_nt: TGTGCCAGCAGCCCTGAGACTTCCCCCGGCGAGCAGTACTTC
v_call: TRBV6-1; d_call: NA; clone_size: few; j_call: TRBJ2-5; cdr3_aa: CASSEDCLVLGKETQYF; cdr3_nt: TGTGCCAGCAGTGAAGACTGTTTGGTTCTAGGCAAGGAGACCCAGTACTTC
v_call: TRBV5-1; d_call: NA; clone_size: once; j_call: TRBJ2-3; cdr3_aa: CASSLEGGGAGTQYF; cdr3_nt: TGCGCCAGCAGCCTCGAGGGAGGCGGCGCCGGTACGCAGTATTTT
v_call: TRBV10-2; d_call: NA; clone_size: NA; j_call: TRBJ2-5; cdr3_aa: CASSESQGGQETQYF; cdr3_nt: TGCGCCAGCAGTGAGTCCCAGGGGGGCCAAGAGACCCAGTACTTC
v_call: TRBV5-6; d_call: NA; clone_size: NA; j_call: TRBJ1-5; cdr3_aa: CASRVQGGSQPQHF; cdr3_nt: TGTGCCAGCAGGGTACAGGGAGGGAGCCAGCCCCAGCATTTT
v_call: TRBV11-2; d_call: TRBD2; clone_size: NA; j_call: TRBJ2-1; cdr3_aa: CASSLNSASGRDEQFF; cdr3_nt: TGTGCCAGCAGCTTAAACTCGGCTAGCGGGAGAGATGAGCAGTTCTTC
v_call: TRBV27; d_call: NA; clone_size: NA; j_call: TRBJ1-1; cdr3_aa: CASPRGADTEAFF; cdr3_nt: TGTGCCAGCCCCCGGGGGGCGGACACTGAAGCTTTCTTT
v_call: TRBV28; d_call: NA; clone_size: NA; j_call: TRBJ2-2; cdr3_aa: CASSLETISGGELFF; cdr3_nt: TGTGCCAGCAGTTTAGAGACTATCTCTGGCGGGGAGCTGTTTTTT
v_call: TRBV27; d_call: TRBD1; clone_size: NA; j_call: TRBJ2-1; cdr3_aa: CASSPTDRYEQFF; cdr3_nt: TGTGCCAGCAGCCCTACGGACAGGTATGAGCAGTTCTTC
v_call: TRBV2; d_call: NA; clone_size: NA; j_call: TRBJ1-4; cdr3_aa: CASSAEWGTNEKLFF; cdr3_nt: TGTGCCAGCAGCGCCGAGTGGGGGACAAATGAAAAACTGTTTTTT
v_call: TRBV9; d_call: TRBD1; clone_size: NA; j_call: TRBJ1-1; cdr3_aa: CASSATGGAEAFF; cdr3_nt: TGTGCCAGCAGCGCAACAGGGGGGGCTGAAGCTTTCTTT
v_call: TRBV9; d_call: TRBD2; clone_size: NA; j_call: TRBJ2-7; cdr3_aa: CASSVYPAFSGSSHEQYF; cdr3_nt: TGTGCCAGCAGCGTATATCCCGCTTTTAGCGGGAGTTCCCACGAGCAGTACTTC
v_call: TRBV19; d_call: TRBD1; clone_size: NA; j_call: TRBJ2-3; cdr3_aa: CASSKKTGYTDTQYF; cdr3_nt: TGTGCCAGTAGTAAAAAGACAGGGTACACAGATACGCAGTATTTT
v_call: TRBV28; d_call: NA; clone_size: few; j_call: TRBJ1-5; cdr3_aa: CASSPLGHASNQPQHF; cdr3_nt: TGTGCCAGCAGTCCTCTGGGACACGCTAGCAATCAGCCCCAGCATTTT
v_call: TRBV30; d_call: NA; clone_size: few; j_call: TRBJ2-5; cdr3_aa: CAWSVRGYETQYF; cdr3_nt: TGTGCCTGGAGTGTACGGGGTTATGAGACCCAGTACTTC
v_call: TRBV28; d_call: NA; clone_size: few; j_call: TRBJ1-2; cdr3_aa: CASALKVGASYGYTF; cdr3_nt: TGTGCCAGCGCTTTAAAAGTTGGAGCCTCCTATGGCTACACCTTC
v_call: TRBV6-1; d_call: TRBD1; clone_size: NA; j_call: TRBJ1-1; cdr3_aa: CASSDFAGTGSLSNTEAFF; cdr3_nt: TGTGCCAGCAGTGATTTTGCCGGGACAGGGTCCCTTTCGAACACTGAAGCTTTCTTT
v_call: TRBV6-4; d_call: NA; clone_size: NA; j_call: TRBJ1-1; cdr3_aa: CASSLTVNTEAFF; cdr3_nt: TGTGCCAGCAGCCTGACAGTGAACACTGAAGCTTTCTTT
v_call: TRBV10-3; d_call: TRBD2; clone_size: once; j_call: TRBJ2-3; cdr3_aa: CAISESFGRGGSTDTQYF; cdr3_nt: TGTGCCATCAGTGAGTCCTTTGGCCGCGGGGGGAGCACAGATACGCAGTATTTT
v_call: TRBV18; d_call: NA; clone_size: NA; j_call: TRBJ2-7; cdr3_aa: CASSPASGTYEQYF; cdr3_nt: TGTGCCAGCTCACCCGCCAGCGGCACCTACGAGCAGTACTTC
v_call: TRBV2; d_call: TRBD2; clone_size: NA; j_call: TRBJ2-7; cdr3_aa: CASSGGSSYEQYF; cdr3_nt: TGTGCCAGCAGCGGCGGGAGCTCCTACGAGCAGTACTTC
v_call: TRBV5-5; d_call: TRBD2; clone_size: NA; j_call: TRBJ2-1; cdr3_aa: CASRPTGTSGHNEQFF; cdr3_nt: TGTGCCAGCAGGCCAACCGGGACTAGCGGGCACAATGAGCAGTTCTTC
v_call: TRBV28; d_call: TRBD1; clone_size: NA; j_call: TRBJ1-2; cdr3_aa: CASARGTGTYGYTF; cdr3_nt: TGTGCCAGCGCGCGAGGGACAGGGACATATGGCTACACCTTC
v_call: TRBV28; d_call: TRBD2; clone_size: NA; j_call: TRBJ2-5; cdr3_aa: CASSSAPGKLAGGLGETQYF; cdr3_nt: TGTGCCAGCAGTTCCGCCCCAGGGAAGCTAGCGGGGGGCCTCGGAGAGACCCAGTACTTC
v_call: TRBV5-1; d_call: TRBD2; clone_size: NA; j_call: TRBJ2-5; cdr3_aa: CASSLGLAGAETQYF; cdr3_nt: TGCGCCAGCAGCTTGGGACTAGCGGGAGCAGAGACCCAGTACTTC
v_call: TRBV7-7; d_call: NA; clone_size: NA; j_call: TRBJ2-1; cdr3_aa: CASPSSSEYNEQFF; cdr3_nt: TGTGCCAGTCCCTCTAGCTCGGAGTACAATGAGCAGTTCTTC
v_call: TRBV11-2; d_call: TRBD2; clone_size: NA; j_call: TRBJ2-3; cdr3_aa: CASSLPSGSSTDTQYF; cdr3_nt: TGTGCCAGCAGCTTACCTAGCGGGTCTAGCACAGATACGCAGTATTTT
v_call: TRBV18; d_call: NA; clone_size: NA; j_call: TRBJ2-5; cdr3_aa: CASSPASRETQYF; cdr3_nt: TGTGCCAGCTCACCAGCTAGCCGCGAGACCCAGTACTTC
v_call: TRBV6-6; d_call: NA; clone_size: NA; j_call: TRBJ2-7; cdr3_aa: CATTGQSSYEQYF; cdr3_nt: TGTGCCACCACGGGACAAAGCTCCTACGAGCAGTACTTC
v_call: TRBV2; d_call: NA; clone_size: NA; j_call: TRBJ2-2; cdr3_aa: CASSDEVTGELFF; cdr3_nt: TGTGCCAGCAGTGACGAGGTAACCGGGGAGCTGTTTTTT
v_call: TRBV7-2; d_call: TRBD1; clone_size: NA; j_call: TRBJ2-7; cdr3_aa: CASSLVLGTGSYEQYF; cdr3_nt: TGTGCCAGCAGCTTAGTCCTCGGGACAGGGTCCTACGAGCAGTACTTC
v_call: TRBV5-1; d_call: TRBD2; clone_size: NA; j_call: TRBJ2-7; cdr3_aa: CASRGGTSGRLYEQYF; cdr3_nt: TGCGCCAGCCGAGGCGGGACTAGCGGGAGATTGTACGAGCAGTACTTC
v_call: TRBV5-1; d_call: NA; clone_size: NA; j_call: TRBJ2-7; cdr3_aa: CASSLVNQAEGEQYF; cdr3_nt: TGCGCCAGCAGCTTGGTAAATCAGGCAGAAGGCGAGCAGTACTTC
v_call: TRBV6-1; d_call: NA; clone_size: NA; j_call: TRBJ2-7; cdr3_aa: CASSRDKTYEQYF; cdr3_nt: TGTGCCAGCAGTCGAGACAAGACCTACGAGCAGTACTTC
v_call: TRBV6-5; d_call: NA; clone_size: NA; j_call: TRBJ2-5; cdr3_aa: CASSYHRGALQETQYF; cdr3_nt: TGTGCCAGCAGTTACCACCGGGGGGCACTTCAAGAGACCCAGTACTTC
v_call: TRBV10-2; d_call: NA; clone_size: NA; j_call: TRBJ2-5; cdr3_aa: CASRQETQYF; cdr3_nt: TGCGCCTCCCGTCAAGAGACCCAGTACTTC
v_call: TRBV7-8; d_call: TRBD2; clone_size: few; j_call: TRBJ2-1; cdr3_aa: CASSSGLAGGVSAYNEQFF; cdr3_nt: TGTGCCAGCAGCTCAGGACTAGCGGGAGGAGTTAGCGCCTACAATGAGCAGTTCTTC
v_call: TRBV28; d_call: NA; clone_size: NA; j_call: TRBJ1-1; cdr3_aa: CASSFSWATTEAFF; cdr3_nt: TGTGCCAGCAGTTTCTCGTGGGCTACGACTGAAGCTTTCTTT
v_call: TRBV4-1; d_call: TRBD2; clone_size: few; j_call: TRBJ2-7; cdr3_aa: CASSQERLALTYEQYF; cdr3_nt: TGCGCCAGCAGCCAAGAGAGACTAGCGTTAACCTACGAGCAGTACTTC
v_call: TRBV5-8; d_call: TRBD2; clone_size: NA; j_call: TRBJ2-3; cdr3_aa: CASSLAVEAGGRTDTQYF; cdr3_nt: TGTGCCAGCAGCTTGGCCGTTGAAGCGGGAGGTCGTACAGATACGCAGTATTTT
v_call: TRBV28; d_call: TRBD1; clone_size: NA; j_call: TRBJ2-3; cdr3_aa: CASSFTGGGYTQYF; cdr3_nt: TGTGCCAGCAGTTTCACAGGGGGAGGTTATACGCAGTATTTT
v_call: TRBV6-5; d_call: NA; clone_size: NA; j_call: TRBJ2-7; cdr3_aa: CASSYRYGVFSYEQYF; cdr3_nt: TGTGCCAGCAGTTACCGTTACGGTGTGTTCTCCTACGAGCAGTACTTC